A selection of T cell receptor beta chains follows, all from one sample in a study of cytomegalovirus exposure and HLA in healthy donors. Sequenced by immunoSEQ multiplex PCR; TCRdb stores in-frame clones only, minus some. The sample shows 150,000 to 200,000 clones, 75% to 85% of them seen only once. Sequences were obtained from PBMCs. The receptors were sampled from a woman aged 18-30 years in good health and CMV-seronegative. The CDR3 runs from the conserved cysteine through the conserved F or W. Each record gives: D gene, V gene, J gene, clone size, CDR3 DNA, CDR3 protein. The D gene is left open where the match is weak. Size tells how often a clone was seen (once, few, many) or the class of an expanded clone, and some rows leave it out.

.	TRBV29-1	TRBJ2-3	.	TGCAGCGTTGAACAGGGACTCTGGGATACGCAGTATTTT	CSVEQGLWDTQYF
TRBD1	TRBV6-5	TRBJ2-7	.	TGTGCCAGCATTTCGGGGACAGCCCTCTCCTACGAGCAGTACTTC	CASISGTALSYEQYF
.	TRBV25-1	TRBJ1-5	.	TGTGCCAGCAGTGATCAGGTGAATCAGCCCCAGCATTTT	CASSDQVNQPQHF
TRBD1	TRBV7-9	TRBJ2-1	.	TGTGCCAGCAGTCATAAAGGGACAGGGGGCTACAATGAGCAGTTCTTC	CASSHKGTGGYNEQFF
TRBD2	TRBV6-5	TRBJ2-7	.	TGTGCCAGCAGAACGGGAGGGAATGTCTACGAGCAGTACTTC	CASRTGGNVYEQYF
.	TRBV7-3	TRBJ2-1	.	TGTGCCAGCAGCTTAGCGGGATCCCTTCAGTTCTTC	CASSLAGSLQFF
.	TRBV29-1	TRBJ2-5	.	TGCAGCGTTGAGCAGGGGCGCGGGGAGACCCAGTACTTC	CSVEQGRGETQYF
TRBD2	TRBV9	TRBJ2-2	.	TGTGCCAGCAGCGCCTATAGCGGGAGGGCCGGGGAGCTGTTTTTT	CASSAYSGRAGELFF
TRBD1	TRBV7-9	TRBJ2-5	.	TGTGCCAGCAGCTTAAGGAGTGAGGTCGGGACAGGGTCCCAAGAGACCCAGTACTTC	CASSLRSEVGTGSQETQYF
.	TRBV27	TRBJ2-3	few	TGTGCCAGCAGTTTCGGGAGCACAGATACGCAGTATTTT	CASSFGSTDTQYF
TRBD2	TRBV28	TRBJ2-7	.	TGTGCCAGCAGCTCTAGCGGGAGTATATCCTACGAGCAGTACTTC	CASSSSGSISYEQYF
.	TRBV6-1	TRBJ2-7	.	TGTGCCAGCAGACCCAGGGACACGCTCGGCGAGCAGTACTTC	CASRPRDTLGEQYF
.	TRBV13	TRBJ2-1	.	TGTGCCAGCAGCTCCGGGACTCGGGAGCAGTTCTTC	CASSSGTREQFF
TRBD1	TRBV5-5	TRBJ1-2	.	TGTGCCAGCAGGACGGGGGGACAGGGTAACTATGGCTACACCTTC	CASRTGGQGNYGYTF
.	TRBV12-5	TRBJ1-5	.	TGTGCTAGTGGTTTGAGACTCCATCAGCCCCAGCATTTT	CASGLRLHQPQHF
.	TRBV28	TRBJ1-5	.	TGTGCCACCGGACTCCTTAATCAGCCCCAGCATTTT	CATGLLNQPQHF
.	TRBV6-1	TRBJ2-5	once	TGTGCCAGCGCGGAGGCGGAGACCCAGTACTTC	CASAEAETQYF
TRBD2	TRBV9	TRBJ2-1	.	TGTGCCAGCAGCGGAGGCGGGGGGGTCTACAATGAGCAGTTCTTC	CASSGGGGVYNEQFF
TRBD1	TRBV5-6	TRBJ1-1	few	TGTGCCAGCAGCTTGACAGGGGGAGGCCCTGAAGCTTTCTTT	CASSLTGGGPEAFF
TRBD1	TRBV6-6	TRBJ1-5	.	TGTGCCAGCAGTCTACAGGGGTATCAGCCCCAGCATTTT	CASSLQGYQPQHF
.	TRBV2	TRBJ2-2	.	TGTGCCAGCAGTGAAGGTAGCTGGGAGCTGTTTTTT	CASSEGSWELFF
TRBD1	TRBV23-1	TRBJ1-4	.	TGCGCCAGCAGCCCTATAGGACAGGGAGGAGGGGAAAAACTGTTTTTT	CASSPIGQGGGEKLFF
.	TRBV7-9	TRBJ2-1	few	TGTGCCAGCAGCTCAGCCAAAAATGAGCAGTTCTTC	CASSSAKNEQFF
.	TRBV28	TRBJ1-1	.	TGTGCCAGCAGTTTGGGCAGGGGCACTGAAGCTTTCTTT	CASSLGRGTEAFF
.	TRBV14	TRBJ2-7	.	TGTGCCAGCAGCCAGGGGGCTAGATACGAGCAGTACTTC	CASSQGARYEQYF
.	TRBV7-3	TRBJ2-1	.	TGTGCCAGCAGCCCCTACGCGGACAGCTCCTACAATGAGCAGTTCTTC	CASSPYADSSYNEQFF
TRBD1	TRBV27	TRBJ2-4	once	TGTGCCAGCAGGTCTACAGGGGGCAAGGGCAAAAACATTCAGTACTTC	CASRSTGGKGKNIQYF
TRBD2	TRBV5-6	TRBJ2-3	.	TGTGCCAGCAGCTTGCTACGGGGGGACACAGATACGCAGTATTTT	CASSLLRGDTDTQYF
.	TRBV29-1	TRBJ2-7	.	TGCAGCGTGGGAGCCTACGAGCAGTACTTC	CSVGAYEQYF